This entry features one T cell receptor (beta chain) sequence. Its antigen specificity is not known. No base quality values were provided; no much bigger clone lies one nucleotide off. This sample was taken from a study of shared clonotypes between healthy human individuals (dated by TCRdb to 2018 to 2020). With regard to the full study: The cohort included three men and a couple of women between 18 and 49 years of age. Per donor, three plates each were used for CD4 naive and CD4 memory, two for CD8 naive, and one for CD8 memory. Each donor's leukapheresis produced roughly between roughly 0.94 and 9.5 billion PBMCs. To increase sequencing depth and limit assay-specific biases, TCR repertoire library preparation and sequencing were carried out by different laboratories using diverse techniques. To estimate repertoire size and how much clonotypes are shared between individuals, the study performed deep sequencing of blood TCR repertoires from about five healthy adults. Study-wide conclusions, independent of this receptor: Based on pairwise subsampling, the degree of clonotype sharing among donors was expected to be affected by sequencing depth. Estimated clonotype richness was generally larger for naive than for memory subsets. Rarefaction of sorted-subset datasets indicated incomplete sequencing despite the large sequencing depth. Sampling was restricted to blood, and TCR repertoires in tissue are likely to differ from TCR repertoires in blood. Clonotypes shared by all four sorted-subset donors showed higher generation probabilities than non-shared clonotypes. When a handful of donors were compared, the shared fraction of clonotypes was about 5% for naive CD4, 3.5% to 4% for naive CD8, more than 2% for memory CD4, and less than 0.5% for memory CD8. The genetic and exposure-history diversity represented was limited by the small number of donors.

Using the deep immunoSEQ assay, TCR CDR3 regions were amplified from genomic DNA by multiplex PCR. Genomic DNA extracted from each cell subset was distributed evenly over all wells of several immunoSEQ 96-well plates, and each plate served as one replicate. For sorted subsets, around 200 ng genomic DNA, equal to some 30,000 T cell genomes, was loaded into each replicate PCR. Purified libraries were measured with a Qubit 3.0 fluorometer, size-checked on a Bioanalyzer 2100, and measured again with the KAPA Library Quantification kit. Every immunoSEQ 96-well plate was sequenced on a separate single-read 150-cycle Illumina NextSeq 550 flow cell. The authors' pipeline ran thus. Because the immunoSEQ output held only junctional sequences and lacked quality scores, the filtering could not match the filtering applied to full-length reads. To assign V/J genes and CDR3, sequences were annotated using PyIR, a Python wrapper for IgBLAST v1.9, with IMGT germline references. Reads were filtered out if the reads had weak V/J assignments (E-value above 1e-6), no CDR3, stop codons, out-of-frame junctions, or ambiguous translated residues. A V3J clonotype was defined by an identical inferred V gene, J gene, and CDR3 amino acid sequence. Percentage overlap between repertoires was calculated by dividing the number of shared unique clonotypes by the size of the smaller repertoire. Richness of each repertoire was evaluated using RTK rarefaction, the Chao1 estimator, and Recon v2.1 estimates of unobserved clonotypes. Generation probabilities were computed with OLGA for all TCRbeta clonotypes obtained by the gDNA method from a handful of donors. TCRdb re-hosts the immuneACCESS table, in-frame sequences only. Its copies lack some clones; in the studies checked, an unresolved V gene accounts for under half of them, and the cause for the rest is not known. D and trimming come from the DNA, and the V and J calls and clone size come from that table. For this sample there are more than 200,000 clones; under 80% appear just once. Around 10% of the sample goes to the ten largest clones.

Donors were healthy HIV-negative adults with no recently reported acute infections or vaccinations. Every donor was a Caucasian adult residing in Nashville, Tennessee, USA. CD4+ T cells were enriched through magnetic negative selection, after which naive cells were positively selected on CD45RA and the remaining negative fraction served as the memory subset. Blood was obtained by leukapheresis, after which PBMCs were separated by Ficoll-Histopaque density gradient centrifugation and cryopreserved in liquid nitrogen vapor phase. Analytical flow cytometry was used to check the purity and quantity of each magnetically sorted T cell population. From each sorted fraction, genomic DNA was isolated and quantified by UV absorbance on a Nanodrop 2000c. V drops 2 bases and J drops 4 bases, leaving 10 bases in between. Taken from cysteine to phenylalanine, the CDR3 has 14 residues. Only the CDR3 portion is preserved as DNA: 42 bases, with reading frame beginning at the first base. The germline V gene encodes CDR1 ENHRY and CDR2 SYGVKD.

The sequence joins TRBV10-3 to TRBJ2-3; no confident D gene assignment can be made. Sequencing used memory CD4+ T cells sorted from blood. The meaning of the sample's cell subset or site label: CD45RA-negative fraction. The TCR was taken from a man aged 25 to 45 in good health. The sequenced DNA: TGTGCCATCAGTGAGCCCACCGTGTCAGATACGCAGTATTTT. This codes for CAISEPTVSDTQYF.